The T cell receptor (beta chain) under discussion was sequenced for a study of Ad26.COV2.S vaccination and SARS-CoV-2 variants. Study overall: A participant enrolled in the COV1001 Ad26.COV2.S trial arm provided the sample.

Treatment specified: roughly 20 received Ad26.COV2.S at low or high dose, single or two shots; a few received placebo; per-sample allocation not given. It was on day 63 after the first vaccine or placebo injection that samples were taken. Germline CDR1 reads SQVTM; CDR2 reads ANQGSEA. V dropped 4 bases and J dropped 0 bases, with 10 bases sitting between them. This CDR3 spans 13 amino acids. Study results and caveats: Vaccinees showed greater spike-specific TCR breadth than placebo recipients.

Regarding this clone: Antigen unknown.

The data were produced by immunoSEQ multiplex PCR, yet TCRdb's version contains in-frame clones alone and is incomplete. The table lists nearly 400,000 clones, about 89% of them singletons, with 1.9% in the top ten. The specimen was peripheral blood, collected in a trial of Ad26.COV2.S vaccine versus placebo. This receptor was obtained from a person aged 18 to 59 who received the Ad26.COV2.S COVID-19 vaccine or a placebo. The genes are TRBV29-1 and TRBJ2-7; no definite D call. In DNA form, the CDR3 reads TGCAGCGTTGTTCTTGGTCTCTCCTACGAGCAGTACTTC. Its protein is CSVVLGLSYEQYF.